Below are 26 T cell receptor beta chains sequenced from a single sample in a study of cytomegalovirus exposure and HLA in healthy donors. Primers: 60 Vbeta forward and 13 Jbeta reverse. The protocol was immunoSEQ multiplex PCR, while the TCRdb copy is restricted to in-frame clones and leaves out a portion. The table includes 200,000 to 250,000 clones, 70% to 80% detected once. Input material: PBMCs. The receptors originated from a woman aged 55-70 years in good health and CMV-seropositive.

This sequence joins TRBV10-3 and TRBJ2-7; 7 nucleotides align to TRBD1. CDR1 ENHRY and CDR2 SYGVKD come from the germline V gene. The ends lost 8 bases at V and 5 bases at J; junction bases unmatched: 6. The CDR3 covers 12 residues. CDR3: CAISIQGNEQYF. The CDR3 nucleotides read TGTGCCATCTCAATACAGGGGAACGAGCAGTACTTC.

This clone was seen a handful of times. V usage is TRBV5-6 and J usage is TRBJ2-1, with D possibly TRBD2 on 5 matching bases. Per the germline V gene, CDR1 is SGHDT and CDR2 is YYEEEE. The ends were cut back, 2 bases at V and 6 bases at J, with 9 bases in the middle. This CDR3 has 13 amino acids. The CDR3 region has the DNA TGTGCCAGCAGCTTTCGAGGGCGCAATGAGCAGTTCTTC. Protein: CASSFRGRNEQFF.

The rearrangement links TRBV5-1 to TRBJ2-7; D unresolved. The CDR3 spans 14 residues. Germline-derived CDR1 and CDR2 are SGHRS and YFSETQ. V was pared by 0 bases and J by 3 bases, with 10 bases between. CDR3 residues: CASSLGHSNYEQYF. CDR3 DNA sequence: TGCGCCAGCAGCTTGGGTCACAGCAACTACGAGCAGTACTTC.

The rearrangement uses TRBV2 and TRBJ2-2; 7 nucleotides match TRBD2. Per the germline V gene, CDR1 is SNHLY and CDR2 is FYNNEI. The CDR3 length is 13 residues. J gave up 5 bases and V 3 bases, and 0 bases lay outside the gene matches. The CDR3 bases are TGTGCCAGCAGTGACGGGGGGACCGGGGAGCTGTTTTTT. Protein product: CASSDGGTGELFF.

The chain joins TRBV2 to TRBJ2-7; no reliable D call. The CDR3 has 14 residues. Germline CDR1 is SNHLY and CDR2 is FYNNEI. Between the trimmed V and J ends, which lost 4 bases and 2 bases, there was a span of 12 bases. The CDR3 sequence: CASSAYLAAYEQYF. Written as DNA, the CDR3 is TGTGCCAGCAGTGCCTATTTGGCGGCCTACGAGCAGTACTTC.

The rearrangement links TRBV5-4 to TRBJ2-3; 9 positions match TRBD2. Germline loops: CDR1 SGHNT, CDR2 YYREEE (reference sequence). The CDR3 is 19 residues long. V lost 0 bases to trimming and J lost 4 bases; unmatched junction nucleotides: 15. CDR3 amino acids: CASSLVPLAGGRGPDTQYF. The CDR3 coding sequence is TGTGCCAGCAGCTTGGTACCTTTGGCGGGAGGGAGGGGCCCAGATACGCAGTATTTT.

A few counts support this clone. V is TRBV2 and J is TRBJ1-1; D remains unclear. This CDR3 spans 12 amino acids. Germline V gives CDR1 SNHLY, CDR2 FYNNEI. Trimming pared 3 bases from V and 6 bases from J, leaving 8 bases between. CDR3 coding DNA: TGTGCCAGCAGTGACCCGTTCGCTGAAGCTTTCTTT. The encoded protein is CASSDPFAEAFF.

The chain employs TRBV19 and TRBJ1-1; TRBD1 matches at 8 bases. From germline, CDR1 is LNHDA and CDR2 SQIVND (reference sequence). Losses at the gene ends were 6 bases for V and 5 bases for J; bases not matched to a gene: 5. The CDR3 covers 13 residues. The CDR3 here is CASSQGARTEAFF. The CDR3 DNA follows: TGTGCCAGTAGCCAGGGGGCAAGAACTGAAGCTTTCTTT.

The chain joins TRBV25-1 to TRBJ2-2; D perhaps matches TRBD2 (6 bases). Germline-derived CDR1 and CDR2 are MGHDK and SYGVNS. The CDR3 sequence is 17 residues long. V was pared by 1 base and J by 1 base, with 13 bases between. CDR3 sequence (DNA): TGTGCCAGCAGTGAATTGGGGACGGGAGTGAACACCGGGGAGCTGTTTTTT. This encodes CASSELGTGVNTGELFF.

The chain has TRBV2 and TRBJ2-3; D gene uncertain. Trimming left V 7 bases short and J 0 bases short, with 11 bases between. Germline V lookup: CDR1 SNHLY, CDR2 FYNNEI. The CDR3 consists of 14 residues. DNA of the CDR3: TGTGCCAGCAACGCGGCCTCTAGCACAGATACGCAGTATTTT. As protein: CASNAASSTDTQYF.

This chain uses TRBV6-5 with TRBJ2-5; a possible D gene is TRBD2 (6 bases). Germline V gene lookup returns CDR1 MNHEY and CDR2 SVGAGI. The CDR3 runs to 15 residues. The germline V and J ends were trimmed by 6 bases and 5 bases, with 19 bases remaining between them. The CDR3 bases are TGTGCCAGCAGCCTAGGGACTCCCCCTCGGGAGACCCAGTACTTC. As protein: CASSLGTPPRETQYF.

J is TRBJ1-4 and V is TRBV27; 10 positions match TRBD1. CDR3 length equals 13 residues. V was pared by 7 bases and J by 7 bases, with 3 bases of the junction left unmatched. Germline V gene lookup returns CDR1 MNHEY and CDR2 SMNVEV (reference sequence). The CDR3: CASMGTGVEKLFF. The CDR3 DNA is TGTGCCAGCATGGGGACAGGGGTTGAAAAACTGTTTTTT.

The chain is built from TRBV6-1 and TRBJ2-3, with 10 bases that match TRBD1. CDR3 size: 14 residues. CDR1 is MNHNS, CDR2 SASEGT, per germline. V lost 11 bases to trimming and J lost 2 bases; unmatched junction nucleotides: 7. The CDR3 DNA follows: TGTGCCGCACCCGGGACAGGGGACACAGATACGCAGTATTTT. Translation: CAAPGTGDTDTQYF.

V gene TRBV5-1 combines with J gene TRBJ2-1; 14 bases fit TRBD2. J lost 6 bases, V lost 0 bases, and 5 bases had no gene match. This CDR3 comprises 17 residues. Germline V gene lookup returns CDR1 SGHRS and CDR2 YFSETQ. The CDR3: CASSLVPGLAGVNEQFF. CDR3 in DNA: TGCGCCAGCAGCTTGGTACCGGGACTAGCGGGAGTCAATGAGCAGTTCTTC.

The chain employs TRBV7-2 and TRBJ2-3; maybe TRBD2 (7 bases). V was pared by 11 bases and J by 4 bases, with 19 bases between. Germline CDR1 is SGHTA and CDR2 is FQGNSA. The length of the CDR3 is 14 residues. In nucleotides, the CDR3 is TGTGCCGTCAAGGAGGGCGGGGGCTCAGATACGCAGTATTTT. It is translated as CAVKEGGGSDTQYF. The whole variable domain, filled in from reference TRBV7-2 and TRBJ2-3, reads GAGVSQSPSNKVTEKGKDVELRCDPISGHTALYWYRQSLGQGLEFLIYFQGNSAPDKSGLPSDRFSAERTGGSVSTLTIQRTQQEDSAVYLCAVKEGGGSDTQYFGPGTRLTVL.

The V call is TRBV10-3, the J call TRBJ1-3; no clear D gene. This CDR3 region has 12 residues. Between the trimmed V and J ends, which lost 2 bases and 9 bases, there was a span of 8 bases. The germline gives CDR1 ENHRY, CDR2 SYGVKD. The CDR3, as DNA: TGTGCCATCAGTGAGCTTGAGGGCACCATATATTTT. Its translation is CAISELEGTIYF.

This clone was observed once. The J gene is TRBJ1-2, the V gene TRBV6-6; tentatively, D is TRBD1 (5 bases). The CDR3 covers 13 residues. Germline V lookup: CDR1 MNHNY, CDR2 SVGAGI (reference sequence). Trimming took off 8 bases at V and 4 bases at J, with 14 bases between the two ends. CDR3 DNA sequence: TGTGCCAGCGCGTCTGACAGTGGCTATGGCTACACCTTC. Translation: CASASDSGYGYTF.

This chain connects TRBV5-4 to TRBJ1-2; D possibly corresponds to TRBD1 (5 bases). This CDR3 spans 16 amino acids. Between the trimmed V and J ends, which lost 7 bases and 4 bases, there was a span of 23 bases. Germline assignment: CDR1 SGHNT and CDR2 YYREEE (reference sequence). In DNA, the CDR3 is TGTGCCAGCTCAGCGGGAGGGGTAATAAGTAGCTATGGCTACACCTTC. This gives the protein CASSAGGVISSYGYTF.

The chain employs TRBV11-2 and TRBJ2-7; 10 bases match TRBD2. Losses at the gene ends were 4 bases for V and 4 bases for J; bases not matched to a gene: 10. Germline CDR1 is SGHAT and CDR2 is FQNNGV. CDR3 size: 16 residues. The CDR3 sequence: CASSSHSAGGRYEQYF. The CDR3 DNA reads TGTGCCAGCAGCTCCCACTCAGCGGGGGGGCGTTACGAGCAGTACTTC.

V and J are TRBV11-2 and TRBJ2-5, with 13 bases aligning to TRBD2. The CDR3 consists of 17 residues. V shed 5 bases, J shed 1 base, and the junction held 7 bases outside the gene matches. In germline, CDR1 is SGHAT, CDR2 FQNNGV. CDR3: CASSRTGLAGTQETQYF. As DNA, the CDR3 is TGTGCCAGCAGCCGTACGGGACTAGCGGGGACCCAAGAGACCCAGTACTTC.

The chain links TRBV2 to TRBJ2-5, with unresolved D. V was clipped by 0 bases and J by 4 bases, with 9 bases between them. The germline gives CDR1 SNHLY, CDR2 FYNNEI. This CDR3 is built from 14 residues. CDR3 sequence reads: CASSEARVLETQYF. The DNA of the CDR3 is TGTGCCAGCAGTGAAGCGAGAGTTCTAGAGACCCAGTACTTC.

This sequence joins TRBV19 and TRBJ2-3; maybe TRBD1 (5 bases). The CDR3 sequence is 13 residues long. V dropped 4 bases and J dropped 5 bases, with 10 bases sitting between them. CDR1 is LNHDA and CDR2 is SQIVND in the germline V gene (reference sequence). In DNA form, the CDR3 reads TGTGCCAGTAGTACCCGCAGGGAAGATACGCAGTATTTT. This sequence encodes CASSTRREDTQYF. Complete variable domain (other parts from reference TRBV19 and TRBJ2-3): DGGITQSPKYLFRKEGQNVTLSCEQNLNHDAMYWYRQDPGQGLRLIYYSQIVNDFQKGDIAEGYSVSREKKESFPLTVTSAQKNPTAFYLCASSTRREDTQYFGPGTRLTVL.

The chain has TRBV19 and TRBJ2-7; a weak D match, TRBD1 (6 bases). This CDR3 is 15 amino acids long. Germline assignment: CDR1 LNHDA and CDR2 SQIVND (reference sequence). Trimming stripped 11 bases from V and 2 bases from J, with 22 bases between. The CDR3 nucleotides read TGTGCCCCAAGGTGGGGGCCCAAACTACCCTACGAGCAGTACTTC. Translated, it gives CAPRWGPKLPYEQYF.

As DNA, the CDR3 is TGTGCCAGCAGTTTCGGGACTAGCGGGGGGGGCTTCGGGGAGCTGTTTTTT. Its protein product is CASSFGTSGGGFGELFF. The rearrangement links TRBV28 to TRBJ2-2, with 16 nucleotides matching TRBD2. The CDR3 is 17 amino acids. V trimming: 3 bases; J trimming: 7 bases; junction bases outside the gene matches: 5. The germline gives CDR1 MDHEN, CDR2 SYDVKM.

This clone turned up a few times. V usage is TRBV19 and J usage is TRBJ2-5, with TRBD1 matching 8 bases. The tail of the sequence fits TRBJ2-7 better, so the J call may be wrong. Germline CDR1 and CDR2: LNHDA and SQIVND (reference sequence). The CDR3 consists of 14 residues. CDR3 protein: CAIWGQAVFYEQYF. DNA of the CDR3: TGTGCCATTTGGGGACAGGCAGTCTTCTACGAGCAGTACTTC.

This clone was counted a few times. J is TRBJ2-3 and V is TRBV10-2, with 8 bases identical to TRBD2. The V and J ends lost 6 bases and 1 base, in that order; junction bases with no gene match: 3. CDR1 is WSHSY and CDR2 is SAAADI in the germline V gene. The CDR3 has 14 amino acids. CDR3 sequence reads: CASRKGLGTDTQYF. Here the CDR3 DNA reads TGCGCCAGCAGGAAGGGACTAGGCACAGATACGCAGTATTTT.